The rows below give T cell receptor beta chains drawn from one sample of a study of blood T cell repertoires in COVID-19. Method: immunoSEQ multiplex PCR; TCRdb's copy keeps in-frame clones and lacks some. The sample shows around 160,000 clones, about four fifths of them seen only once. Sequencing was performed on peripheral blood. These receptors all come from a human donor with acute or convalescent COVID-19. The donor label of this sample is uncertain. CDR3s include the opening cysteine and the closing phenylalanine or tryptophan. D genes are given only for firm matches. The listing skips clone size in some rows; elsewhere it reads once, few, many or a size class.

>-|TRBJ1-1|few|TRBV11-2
CASSYLGENTEAFF
TGTGCCAGCAGCTATCTAGGGGAGAACACTGAAGCTTTCTTT
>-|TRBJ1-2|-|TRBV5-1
CASSLNPVVDYGYTF
TGCGCCAGCAGCTTAAATCCGGTCGTCGACTATGGCTACACCTTC
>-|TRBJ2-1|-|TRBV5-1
CASSPDYRYNEQFF
TGCGCCAGCAGCCCGGACTACCGCTACAATGAGCAGTTCTTC
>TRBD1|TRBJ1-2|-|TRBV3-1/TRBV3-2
CASSHRQGQNYGYTF
TGTGCCAGCAGCCACCGACAGGGGCAGAACTATGGCTACACCTTC
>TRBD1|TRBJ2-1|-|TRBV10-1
CASSESNRGGNEQFF
TGCGCCAGCAGTGAGTCGAACAGGGGTGGGAATGAGCAGTTCTTC
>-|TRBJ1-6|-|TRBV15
CATREAAAPLHF
TGTGCCACCAGAGAGGCGGCGGCACCCCTCCACTTT
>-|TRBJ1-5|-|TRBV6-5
CASSPQGGNQPQHF
TGTGCCAGCAGTCCACAGGGTGGAAATCAGCCCCAGCATTTT
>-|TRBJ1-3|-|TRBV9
CASSVGSSSGNTIYF
TGTGCCAGCAGCGTAGGAAGTAGCTCTGGAAACACCATATATTTT
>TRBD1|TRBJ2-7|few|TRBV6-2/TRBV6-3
CASSPLGQGAGEQYF
TGTGCCAGCAGCCCCTTGGGACAGGGGGCTGGCGAGCAGTACTTC
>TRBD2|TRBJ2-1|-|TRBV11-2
CASRDTSGGVLNEQFF
TGTGCCAGCAGAGATACTAGCGGGGGGGTCCTCAATGAGCAGTTCTTC
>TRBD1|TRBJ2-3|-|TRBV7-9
CASSFRQGPTDTQYF
TGTGCCAGCAGCTTTCGACAGGGACCCACAGATACGCAGTATTTT
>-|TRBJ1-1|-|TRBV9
CASSAQGLPTLAEAFF
TGTGCCAGCAGCGCCCAGGGACTTCCTACCCTCGCTGAAGCTTTCTTT
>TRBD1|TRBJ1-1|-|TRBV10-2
CASSPGTGDTEAFF
TGCGCCAGCAGTCCTGGGACAGGGGACACTGAAGCTTTCTTT
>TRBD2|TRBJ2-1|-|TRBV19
CASRAAGGPYNEQFF
TGTGCCTCTAGGGCGGCGGGGGGCCCCTACAATGAGCAGTTCTTC
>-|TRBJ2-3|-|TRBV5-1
CASSPDRPSTDTQYF
TGCGCCAGCAGCCCGGACAGACCTAGCACAGATACGCAGTATTTT
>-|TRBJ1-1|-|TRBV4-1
CASKRQENTEAFF
TGCGCCAGCAAGAGACAGGAGAACACTGAAGCTTTCTTT
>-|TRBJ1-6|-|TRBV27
CASSPQADRRSSPLHF
TGTGCCAGCAGTCCGCAGGCGGACAGAAGGTCGTCACCCCTCCACTTT
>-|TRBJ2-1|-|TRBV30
CAWTGELNEQFF
TGTGCCTGGACAGGGGAGCTTAATGAGCAGTTCTTC
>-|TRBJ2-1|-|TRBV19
CASSIKPLSYNEQFF
TGTGCCAGTAGTATCAAGCCCCTATCCTACAATGAGCAGTTCTTC
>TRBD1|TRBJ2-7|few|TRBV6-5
CASTLDRGSYEQYF
TGTGCCAGCACCCTTGACAGGGGCTCCTACGAGCAGTACTTC
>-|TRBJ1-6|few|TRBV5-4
CASSLDGSPLHF
TGTGCCAGCAGCTTGGACGGTTCACCCCTCCACTTT
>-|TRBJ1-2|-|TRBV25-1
CASSERDNYGYTF
TGTGCCAGTAGTGAACGAGATAACTATGGCTACACCTTC
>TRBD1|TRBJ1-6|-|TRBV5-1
CASSFQGGVENSPLHF
TGCGCCAGCAGCTTTCAGGGGGGTGTCGAGAATTCACCCCTCCACTTT
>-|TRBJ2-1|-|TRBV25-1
CASSGHRGNEQFF
TGTGCCAGCAGCGGGCATCGGGGAAATGAGCAGTTCTTC
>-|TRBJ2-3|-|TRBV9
CASSVGRVGGTDTQYF
TGTGCCAGCAGCGTAGGTCGGGTAGGGGGCACAGATACGCAGTATTTT
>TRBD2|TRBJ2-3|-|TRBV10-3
CAILQPGGAEDTQYF
TGTGCCATCCTTCAACCGGGGGGGGCTGAAGATACGCAGTATTTT
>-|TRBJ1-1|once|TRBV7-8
CASSFSQAQNTEAFF
TGTGCCAGCAGCTTCTCACAGGCTCAGAACACTGAAGCTTTCTTT
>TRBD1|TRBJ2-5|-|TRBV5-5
CASSRGQGAWETQYF
TGTGCCAGCAGCCGGGGACAGGGGGCGTGGGAGACCCAGTACTTC
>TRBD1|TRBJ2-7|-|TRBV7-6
CASSSLGGDSYEQYF
TGTGCCAGCAGCTCATTAGGGGGCGATAGCTACGAGCAGTACTTC
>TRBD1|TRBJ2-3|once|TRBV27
CASSRHRGESTDTQYF
TGTGCCAGCAGTCGCCACAGGGGGGAAAGCACAGATACGCAGTATTTT
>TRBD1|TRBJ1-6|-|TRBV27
CASTLRGTGGSPLHF
TGTGCCAGCACCCTTCGAGGGACAGGGGGATCACCCCTCCACTTT
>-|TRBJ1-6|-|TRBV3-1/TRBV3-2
CASTPTHSYNSPLHF
TGTGCCAGCACCCCGACTCACTCCTATAATTCACCCCTCCACTTT
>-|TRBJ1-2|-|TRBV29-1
CSVNRGSGGYTF
TGCAGCGTTAACCGGGGTTCGGGGGGCTACACCTTC